This T cell receptor (beta chain) was identified in a study of control samples from healthy donors and cancer patients. The CDR3 runs to 14 residues. Germline CDR1 is MDHEN and CDR2 is SYDVKM. V was clipped by 8 bases and J by 4 bases; unmatched bases: 11. TCRdb keeps only in-frame clones here, not all; method: immunoSEQ multiplex PCR. The sample contains 140,000 or so clones, more than 90% of which appear only once. The sample taken for sequencing was blood. The TCR originated in a man aged 25-45 years in good health. The chain carries TRBV28 and TRBJ2-7, with 7 bases matching TRBD1. CDR3 coding DNA: TGTGCCAGCGGCCCCACAGGGGTTGGTTACGAGCAGTACTTC. Its translation: CASGPTGVGYEQYF.